This T cell receptor beta chain was identified during a study of T cell responses to AZD1222 COVID-19 vaccine. Across the study: Second-dose schedules of about 4 or about 12 weeks were combined.

As for this clone: The antigen remains undetermined.

Trimming took off 2 bases at V and 0 bases at J, with 14 bases between the two ends. The CDR3 spans 17 residues. Germline CDR1 reads LNHDA; CDR2 reads SQIVND (reference sequence). Overall study findings and caveats: The reported proportion of spike-specific TCRs targeting unmutated variant regions was nearly half.

Only in-frame clones appear in the TCRdb table, and some are missing; sequencing was by immunoSEQ multiplex PCR. The sample lists under 130,000 clones; about nine tenths were seen once. The rearrangement joins TRBV19 to TRBJ1-3, with D perhaps matching TRBD1 (5 bases). This sample comprised peripheral blood, obtained on day 0 of AZD1222 vaccination. The TCR originated in an adult in good health. CDR3 DNA: TGTGCCAGTAGTATACCCCGGGACTCCCCCTCTGGAAACACCATATATTTT. It yields the protein CASSIPRDSPSGNTIYF. The complete variable domain, with remaining parts taken from reference TRBV19 and TRBJ1-3, reads DGGITQSPKYLFRKEGQNVTLSCEQNLNHDAMYWYRQDPGQGLRLIYYSQIVNDFQKGDIAEGYSVSREKKESFPLTVTSAQKNPTAFYLCASSIPRDSPSGNTIYFGEGSWLTVV.